Described below is a single TCR beta chain sequence and its context. Germline V gene lookup returns CDR1 LNHDA and CDR2 SQIVND (reference sequence). The CDR3 has 13 amino acids. Deletions cut 10 bases from V and 2 bases from J, with 12 bases between. The PCR contained 60 Vbeta and 13 Jbeta primers. Sequencing used immunoSEQ multiplex PCR; TCRdb keeps in-frame clones, though not all of them. The repertoire holds about 120,000 clones, with more than 75% as singletons. The source of the sample is a study of cytomegalovirus exposure and HLA in healthy donors. This clonotype was obtained from a man in his forties in good health and CMV-seronegative. The sample comprised PBMCs. V is TRBV19 and J is TRBJ1-3; D remains ambiguous. The CDR3 loop is CATSRETGNTIYF. CDR3 sequence (DNA): TGTGCCACTTCGAGGGAGACTGGAAACACCATATATTTT.